The entry below gives a single T cell receptor (beta chain) sequence along with its context. Its antigen is not identified. This sample was taken from a study of cytomegalovirus exposure and HLA in healthy donors. The germline V gene encodes CDR1 SGHVS and CDR2 FNYEAQ. There are 17 residues in the CDR3. Unmatched junction bases numbered 8, after V lost 0 bases and J lost 4 bases. General study results and limits: For most TCR sequences rarity was the rule, although some public TCRs occurred in many donors. As a later analysis showed, several of the most significant clusters appeared to be linked to common viral pathogens. Being productive about 87% or about 30% of the time was typical of most TCR beta V segments in an earlier analysis.

With 60 Vbeta and 13 Jbeta primers, the PCR was carried out. Repertoires were generated with immunoSEQ multiplex PCR, while TCRdb's copy carries only in-frame clones and drops some. The table records around 130,000 clones, about 86% of them present only once. The sequence derives from a woman aged 40 to 50 in good health and CMV-seronegative. The genes are TRBV7-6 and TRBJ2-3; the match to TRBD2 covers 9 bases. Sequenced input: PBMCs. CDR3 bases: TGTGCCAGCAGCTTAGCACTTCCGGGGACTAGCTCAGATACGCAGTATTTT. It yields the protein CASSLALPGTSSDTQYF.